These 13 T cell receptor beta chains were sequenced from one sample in a study of blood T cell repertoires in COVID-19. The repertoire was sequenced with immunoSEQ multiplex PCR; TCRdb's copy has only in-frame clones and lacks some. The sample yields about 480,000 clones, around nine tenths seen once. The sequencing sample was made of PBMCs or T cells enriched from blood (not recorded which). The receptors originated from a young woman with acute COVID-19.

The chain has TRBV6-5 and TRBJ1-1, with TRBD1 as a possible D gene (6 bases). This CDR3 region has 14 residues. The germline gives CDR1 MNHEY, CDR2 SVGAGI. V was cut by 2 bases and J by 4 bases, with 11 bases left in between. The CDR3 DNA is TGTGCCAGCAGTTACGGGGGCGCGAGCACTGAAGCTTTCTTT. The encoded protein is CASSYGGASTEAFF.

The V gene is TRBV29-1, the J gene TRBJ1-2; 7 nucleotides match TRBD1. Germline CDR1 SQVTM, CDR2 ANQGSEA. Trimming cost V 4 bases and J 5 bases; bases outside gene matches: 7. CDR3 length: 13 residues. The CDR3 loop reads CSVVPGGSYGYTF. The CDR3 nucleotides are TGCAGCGTTGTTCCAGGGGGTTCTTATGGCTACACCTTC. The complete variable domain, with remaining parts taken from reference TRBV29-1 and TRBJ1-2, reads SAVISQKPSRDICQRGTSLTIQCQVDSQVTMMFWYRQQPGQSLTLIATANQGSEATYESGFVIDKFPISRPNLTFSTLTVSNMSPEDSSIYLCSVVPGGSYGYTFGSGTRLTVV.

The chain is built from TRBV28 and TRBJ2-1; no clear D gene. CDR1 and CDR2 from the germline V gene are MDHEN and SYDVKM. The CDR3 has 15 amino acids. Trimming took 6 bases from V and 0 from J, leaving 12 bases between them. In DNA, the CDR3 is TGTGCCAGCAGAGACGGTAGCAGCTCCTACAATGAGCAGTTCTTC. Its translation: CASRDGSSSYNEQFF. Variable domain in full (rest from reference TRBV28 and TRBJ2-1): DVKVTQSSRYLVKRTGEKVFLECVQDMDHENMFWYRQDPGLGLRLIYFSYDVKMKEKGDIPEGYSVSREKKERFSLILESASTNQTSMYLCASRDGSSSYNEQFFGPGTRLTVL.

The rearrangement joins TRBV19 to TRBJ2-3, with 8 nucleotides matching TRBD1. The CDR3 is 14 amino acids. Losses at the gene ends were 3 bases for V and 7 bases for J; bases not matched to a gene: 6. CDR1 and CDR2 (germline): LNHDA, SQIVND (reference sequence). CDR3 sequence reads: CASSIMTGEYTQYF. For the CDR3, the DNA is TGTGCCAGTAGTATTATGACAGGGGAATATACGCAGTATTTT.

This chain uses TRBV27 with TRBJ1-2; D uncertain. Trimming removed 0 bases at V and 0 bases at J, with 17 bases between. CDR1 and CDR2 (germline): MNHEY, SMNVEV (reference sequence). The CDR3 is 18 amino acids. CDR3 bases: TGTGCCAGCAGTTTATCTGGGGAAGGAGGGCCAGCTAACTATGGCTACACCTTC. It is translated as CASSLSGEGGPANYGYTF.

The chain joins TRBV5-5 to TRBJ2-2; tentative D call: TRBD1 (7 bases). Trimming cost V 5 bases and J 1 base, with 9 bases left between them. The germline CDR1 and CDR2 sequences are SGHKS and YYEKEE (reference sequence). The CDR3 contains 14 residues. CDR3 loop: CASRRDRNTGELFF. CDR3 DNA sequence: TGTGCCAGCAGGCGGGACAGGAACACCGGGGAGCTGTTTTTT.

The rearrangement links TRBV10-3 to TRBJ1-1; 7 nucleotides match TRBD1. The V segment lost 7 bases and the J segment 3 bases; nucleotides outside the gene matches: 5. This CDR3 spans 13 amino acids. CDR1 is ENHRY, CDR2 SYGVKD, per germline. CDR3 nucleotides: TGTGCCATCAAACAAACAGGGGACACTGAAGCTTTCTTT. Translation gives CAIKQTGDTEAFF.

This chain connects TRBV5-1 to TRBJ2-1, with TRBD2 matching 10 bases. V dropped 0 bases and J dropped 6; count of bases not matched to a gene: 9. Germline V gives CDR1 SGHRS, CDR2 YFSETQ. The CDR3 is 17 residues long. CDR3 residues: CASSLEPRASGSNEQFF. The CDR3, as DNA: TGCGCCAGCAGCTTGGAACCTAGGGCTAGCGGGAGCAATGAGCAGTTCTTC.

The chain couples TRBV4-3 to TRBJ1-3; TRBD1 matches at 9 bases. CDR3 length equals 17 residues. Germline V lookup: CDR1 LGHNA, CDR2 YSLEER. The J segment lost 2 bases and the V segment lost 0 bases, leaving 5 bases of the junction unmatched. The CDR3 is CASSQEPTGGTGNTIYF. DNA for the CDR3: TGCGCCAGCAGCCAAGAGCCCACAGGGGGCACTGGAAACACCATATATTTT.

The CDR3 region is CASSLSRGAFAEQYF. The CDR3 nucleotides are TGTGCCAGCAGCTTATCACGGGGGGCGTTTGCCGAGCAGTACTTC. This chain links TRBV7-8 with TRBJ2-7; a weak D match, TRBD2 (7 bases). Germline V CDR1 and CDR2: SGHVS, FQNEAQ. The CDR3 is made up of 15 amino acids. Between the trimmed V and J ends, which lost 2 bases and 6 bases, there was a span of 17 bases.

This chain connects TRBV5-6 to TRBJ2-7; TRBD1 aligns across 10 bases. Per germline, CDR1 SGHDT and CDR2 YYEEEE. Unmatched junction bases numbered 5, after V lost 2 bases and J lost 6 bases. The CDR3 is made up of 14 amino acids. The CDR3 loop reads CASSFGTGDGEQYF. CDR3 in DNA: TGTGCCAGCAGCTTCGGGACAGGGGACGGCGAGCAGTACTTC.

The chain uses TRBV19 and TRBJ1-2; the match to TRBD1 covers 7 bases. V lost 0 bases and J lost 3; bases outside the gene matches: 10. The CDR3 totals 17 residues. Germline lookup yields CDR1 LNHDA and CDR2 SQIVND (reference sequence). CDR3: CASSIDGDRSSDYGYTF. The CDR3 DNA sequence: TGTGCCAGTAGTATAGACGGGGACAGATCATCTGACTATGGCTACACCTTC.

The chain has TRBV19 and TRBJ1-5; D remains ambiguous. Germline V gene lookup returns CDR1 LNHDA and CDR2 SQIVND (reference sequence). There are 18 residues in the CDR3. V gave up 5 bases and J gave up 3 bases, with 23 bases separating them. The CDR3 sequence is CASSWDWGAEAVNQPQHF. The CDR3 nucleotides read TGTGCCAGTAGTTGGGATTGGGGAGCCGAGGCGGTCAATCAGCCCCAGCATTTT.